This T cell receptor (beta chain) was identified in a study of OX40 agonist ivuxolimab in advanced cancers. Overall study: Earlier anti-PD-1, anti-PD-L1 or anti-CTLA-4 therapy was permitted; under 50% had received some.

Sequencing used immunoSEQ multiplex PCR; TCRdb keeps in-frame clones, though not all of them. The table lists more than 80,000 clones, 87% of them singletons. Points on this clone: What it recognizes is unknown.

Overall study results and limits: Both CD4+ and CD8+ T cell populations in blood had undergone clonal expansion by week 6 at 0.1 to 3.0 mg/kg.

V was cut by 6 bases and J by 4 bases, with 15 bases left in between. Germline CDR1 SGHTA, CDR2 FQGNSA. The CDR3 contains 14 residues. No patient had autoimmune disease or received systemic immunosuppression. The sequencing here drew on CD4+ or CD8+ T cells sorted from blood, taken in a trial of the OX40 agonist ivuxolimab. The V gene is TRBV7-2, the J gene TRBJ1-2, with unresolved D. The TCR was taken from an adult with an advanced solid tumor such as melanoma, head and neck, liver or kidney cancer. Written as DNA, the CDR3 is TGTGCCAGCAGTCAAACTCTATCCCGCTATGGCTACACCTTC. Encoded protein: CASSQTLSRYGYTF.